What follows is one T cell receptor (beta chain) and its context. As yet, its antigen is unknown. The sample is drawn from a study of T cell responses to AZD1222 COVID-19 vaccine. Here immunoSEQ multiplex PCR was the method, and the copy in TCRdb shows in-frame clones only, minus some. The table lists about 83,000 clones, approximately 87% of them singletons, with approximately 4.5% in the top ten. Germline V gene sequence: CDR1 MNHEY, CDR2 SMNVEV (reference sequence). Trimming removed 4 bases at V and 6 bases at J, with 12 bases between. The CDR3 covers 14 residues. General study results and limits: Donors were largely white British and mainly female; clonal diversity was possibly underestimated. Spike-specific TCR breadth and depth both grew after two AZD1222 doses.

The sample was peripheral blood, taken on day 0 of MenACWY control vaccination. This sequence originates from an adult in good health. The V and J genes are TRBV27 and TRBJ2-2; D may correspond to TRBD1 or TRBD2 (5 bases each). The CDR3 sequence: CASSSGTGPGELFF. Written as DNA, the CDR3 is TGTGCCAGCAGTTCCGGGACCGGGCCCGGGGAGCTGTTTTTT.